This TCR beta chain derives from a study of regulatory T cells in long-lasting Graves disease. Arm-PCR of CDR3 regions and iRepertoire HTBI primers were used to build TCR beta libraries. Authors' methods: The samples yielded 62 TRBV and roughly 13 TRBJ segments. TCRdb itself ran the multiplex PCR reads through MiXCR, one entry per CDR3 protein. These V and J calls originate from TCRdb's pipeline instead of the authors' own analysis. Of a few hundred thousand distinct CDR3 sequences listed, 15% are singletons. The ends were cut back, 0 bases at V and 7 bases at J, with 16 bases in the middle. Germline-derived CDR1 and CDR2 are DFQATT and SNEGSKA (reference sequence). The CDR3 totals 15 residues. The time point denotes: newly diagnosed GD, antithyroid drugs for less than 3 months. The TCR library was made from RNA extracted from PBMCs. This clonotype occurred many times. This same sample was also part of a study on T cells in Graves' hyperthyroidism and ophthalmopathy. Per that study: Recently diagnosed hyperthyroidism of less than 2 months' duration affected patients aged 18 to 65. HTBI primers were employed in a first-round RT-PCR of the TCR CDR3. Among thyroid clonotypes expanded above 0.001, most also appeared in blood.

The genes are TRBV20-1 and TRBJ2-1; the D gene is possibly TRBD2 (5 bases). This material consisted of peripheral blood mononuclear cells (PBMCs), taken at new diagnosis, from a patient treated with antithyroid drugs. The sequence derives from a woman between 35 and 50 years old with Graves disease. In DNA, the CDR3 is TGCAGTGCTAGAGATCTTGAAGGGAGTAGGAATGAGCAGTTCTTC. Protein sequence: CSARDLEGSRNEQFF.